This T cell receptor (beta chain) is drawn from a study of cytomegalovirus exposure and HLA in healthy donors. Study details: The same platform used for the 600 to 750 first-cohort repertoires was also used for the 120 validation repertoires, as a later analysis reported.

The CDR3 consists of 13 residues. Germline assignment: CDR1 SGHTS and CDR2 YDEGEE. Trimming left V 7 bases short and J 8 bases short, with 15 bases between. The repertoire was sequenced with immunoSEQ multiplex PCR; TCRdb's copy has only in-frame clones and lacks some. The data show under 250,000 clones, around 87% seen once. This chain connects TRBV5-8 to TRBJ1-4, with a weak D call TRBD1 (6 bases). Material: PBMCs. This TCR was sampled from a man between 18 and 35 years old in good health and CMV-seronegative. CDR3 residues: CASRTVGSEKLFF. CDR3 sequence (DNA): TGTGCCAGCCGGACAGTTGGGTCCGAAAAACTGTTTTTT.